The source of this T cell receptor beta chain is a study of graft-versus-host responses after intestinal transplantation. Turning to the study itself: All recipients were transplanted with multivisceral, liver-intestinal, or isolated intestinal grafts. Study-level points and caveats: GvH clones turned up in recipient marrow; some had shown up first in ileum or blood.

This clone has a handful of counts. Its antigen is not identified. Germline CDR1 reads SGHRS; CDR2 reads YFSETQ. CDR3 length: 14 residues. V lost 2 bases, J lost 12 bases, and 10 bases stayed unmatched. The repertoire was sequenced with immunoSEQ multiplex PCR; TCRdb's copy has only in-frame clones and lacks some. The sample carries 90,000 to 100,000 clones, about 84% recorded once. The rearrangement joins TRBV5-1 to TRBJ1-4; TRBD1 matches at 7 bases. Sequences were derived from PBMCs, sampled 255 days after intestinal transplant. The TCR was taken from a human patient who received an intestinal transplant, so some T cells may come from the graft donor. The CDR3 here is CASSFATGSIQLFF. Here the CDR3 DNA reads TGCGCCAGCAGCTTTGCGACAGGGTCTATACAACTGTTTTTT.